One T cell receptor beta chain is described in this entry. Its antigen is as yet unknown. Other DNA sequences in the same sample also yield this CDR3. This sample's treatment: oral pan-JAK inhibitor, 5-10 mg twice daily. This sample stems from a study of CD8+ T cells in alopecia areata. Study-wide context: For the treated group, dosing was oral tofacitinib at 5 to 10 mg twice daily. Study-level points and caveats: Links between baseline CD8+ expansion and response need larger treated cohorts.

Germline V gene lookup returns CDR1 DFQATT and CDR2 SNEGSKA (reference sequence). The CDR3 length is 10 residues. V was cut by 3 bases and J by 2 bases, with 1 base left in between. RNA was isolated and reverse transcribed to cDNA, the sequencing template. TCRdb's copy holds only in-frame clones and misses some; the assay was immunoSEQ multiplex PCR. The table lists 150,000 to 200,000 clones, approximately 65% of them singletons. This clonotype originated in a human donor with alopecia areata. Specimen: CD4+ T cells sorted from blood, collected at week 4, from a patient treated with tofacitinib. This rearrangement joins TRBV20-1 to TRBJ2-5; D remains unclear. Here the CDR3 DNA reads TGCAGTGCTAGGCAAGAGACCCAGTACTTC. This translates into CSARQETQYF.